Listed here are 24 T cell receptor beta chains from one sample, sequenced in a study of radiotherapy plus CTLA-4 blockade in lung cancer. TCRdb keeps only in-frame clones here, not all; method: immunoSEQ multiplex PCR. This sample carries 81,000 or so clones, roughly four fifths of them seen once, and the ten largest clones take more than 12%. Sequencing was performed on peripheral blood, taken from a patient treated with radiotherapy plus ipilimumab. These receptors were taken from a human donor with non-small cell lung cancer that progressed on radiotherapy plus ipilimumab.

The chain carries TRBV30 and TRBJ1-2; TRBD1 agrees at 8 bases. J lost 5 bases, V lost 3 bases, and 17 bases had no gene match. This CDR3 has 17 amino acids. The V gene's germline CDR1 is GTSNPN and CDR2 SVGIG (reference sequence). This CDR3 reads CAWSPIPGQGDWYGYTF. In nucleotides, the CDR3 is TGTGCCTGGAGCCCTATACCAGGACAGGGTGATTGGTATGGCTACACCTTC.

This clone was seen only once. The J gene is TRBJ2-3, the V gene TRBV7-8, with TRBD1 as a possible D gene (5 bases). V shed 6 bases and J shed 3 bases, with 16 bases lying between them. This CDR3 region has 15 residues. Per the germline V gene, CDR1 is SGHVS and CDR2 is FQNEAQ. CDR3 protein: CASSPHPTATDTQYF. CDR3 bases: TGTGCCAGCAGTCCCCACCCGACAGCAACAGATACGCAGTATTTT.

The CDR3 bases are TGTGCCTCCCTGGGACGGGCGAACACTGAAGCTTTCTTT. This gives the protein CASLGRANTEAFF. This chain joins TRBV19 and TRBJ1-1, with a weak D call TRBD1 (5 bases). Germline CDR1 reads LNHDA; CDR2 reads SQIVND (reference sequence). Trimming cost V 11 bases and J 1 base, with 14 bases left between them. The CDR3 is 13 residues long.

J is TRBJ2-7 and V is TRBV11-3; D is undetermined. Germline V CDR1 and CDR2: SGHNT, YENEEA. The CDR3 runs 12 residues. V lost 5 bases and J 3 bases, leaving 8 bases between the germline ends. Here the CDR3 reads CASSHGFYEQYF. The CDR3 nucleotides read TGTGCCAGCAGCCATGGGTTCTACGAGCAGTACTTC.

Concerning this clone: This same CDR3 is encoded by further DNA sequences in the sample. This chain uses TRBV29-1 with TRBJ1-2; TRBD1 aligns across 7 bases. The CDR3 spans 14 residues. Germline V lookup: CDR1 SQVTM, CDR2 ANQGSEA. V was clipped by 1 base and J by 1 base; unmatched bases: 3. CDR3 bases: TGCAGCGTTGAAGGGCAGGGGGATAACTATGGCTACACCTTC. It codes for CSVEGQGDNYGYTF.

V usage is TRBV7-6 and J usage is TRBJ2-2, with no clear D. Per germline, CDR1 SGHVS and CDR2 FNYEAQ. The CDR3 is 15 amino acids. Trimming took off 5 bases at V and 4 bases at J, with 14 bases between the two ends. The DNA of the CDR3 is TGTGCCAGCAGCCCGATGGGAAAGGCCACCGGGGAGCTGTTTTTT. Translation: CASSPMGKATGELFF. Drawing the rest from reference TRBV7-6 and TRBJ2-2, the complete variable domain is GAGVSQSPRYKVTKRGQDVALRCDPISGHVSLYWYRQALGQGPEFLTYFNYEAQQDKSGLPNDRFSAERPEGSISTLTIQRTEQRDSAMYRCASSPMGKATGELFFGEGSRLTVL.

The chain links TRBV9 to TRBJ1-2; a weak D match, TRBD1 (6 bases). Deletions cut 0 bases from V and 4 bases from J, with 19 bases between. Germline CDR1 reads SGDLS; CDR2 reads YYNGEE. This CDR3 has 17 residues. The chain's CDR3 is CASSVAGQGLHLYGYTF. The CDR3, as DNA: TGTGCCAGCAGCGTAGCTGGCCAGGGGCTCCACCTCTATGGCTACACCTTC.

In this sample, this clone turned up a few times. J is TRBJ2-1 and V is TRBV30, with D tentatively TRBD2 (5 bases). CDR3 length: 14 amino acids. Germline V gene sequence: CDR1 GTSNPN, CDR2 SVGIG (reference sequence). Deletions cut 2 bases from V and 0 bases from J, with 8 bases between. The CDR3 loop is CAWSPGNSYNEQFF. The CDR3 DNA is TGTGCCTGGAGTCCGGGGAACTCCTACAATGAGCAGTTCTTC.

This clone came up once. The V call is TRBV5-1, the J call TRBJ1-1; D is perhaps TRBD1 (6 bases). The CDR3 totals 14 residues. In germline, CDR1 is SGHRS, CDR2 YFSETQ. Trimming took 0 bases from V and 2 from J, leaving 8 bases between them. This CDR3 reads CASSLGQVNTEAFF. CDR3 in DNA: TGCGCCAGCAGCTTGGGACAGGTAAACACTGAAGCTTTCTTT.

The CDR3 bases are TGTGCCAGCAGCTTAGGCCAGAGCAATCAGCCCCAGCATTTT. This gives the protein CASSLGQSNQPQHF. This rearrangement joins TRBV7-6 to TRBJ1-5; unclear D gene. CDR1 is SGHVS and CDR2 is FNYEAQ in the germline V gene. CDR3 length: 14 amino acids. V was trimmed by 1 base and J by 1 base, leaving 5 bases between them.

This chain connects TRBV10-3 to TRBJ2-1; the D call may be TRBD1 or TRBD2 (5 bases each). V was shortened by 2 bases and J by 8 bases, with 10 bases between the two germline ends. Germline V gene data show CDR1 as ENHRY and CDR2 as SYGVKD. The CDR3 sequence is 13 residues long. DNA for the CDR3: TGTGCCATCAGTGAGCGGAGAGGGGATGAGCAGTTCTTC. This encodes CAISERRGDEQFF.

Comments on this clone: Relative to the germline gene, one junction end is altered; a read error may explain this. The sample has other DNA sequences that encode this CDR3 too. This chain links TRBV6-6 with TRBJ1-5, with TRBD1 matching over 8 bases. Germline values: CDR1 MNHNY, CDR2 SVGAGI (reference sequence). The CDR3 is 12 residues long. The CDR3 DNA reads TGCGCCAGCAGGGGGCGGGATCAGCCCCAGCATTTT. It codes for CASRGRDQPQHF.

The DNA for the CDR3 is TGTGCCAGCAGCTTAGTTTCCAGAGGCGAGCAGTACTTC. Residues: CASSLVSRGEQYF. J is TRBJ2-7 and V is TRBV7-8; D remains ambiguous. Germline CDR1 and CDR2: SGHVS and FQNEAQ. With 1 base removed from V and 6 bases from J, the gap between germline ends came to 10 bases. This CDR3 is 13 amino acids long.

The V and J genes are TRBV20-1 and TRBJ2-3; no definite D call. Looked up from germline, CDR1 is DFQATT and CDR2 is SNEGSKA (reference sequence). The CDR3 spans 11 residues. V shed 2 bases and J shed 10 bases, with 10 bases lying between them. The DNA for the CDR3 is TGCAGTGCTAGATCACTTCATGCGCAGTATTTT. Its translation: CSARSLHAQYF.

This sequence joins TRBV27 and TRBJ1-5; the match to TRBD1 covers 11 bases. Germline trimming cut 5 bases from V and 1 base from J; bases unmatched to any gene: 1. Looked up from germline, CDR1 is MNHEY and CDR2 is SMNVEV (reference sequence). This CDR3 is built from 15 residues. CDR3 protein: CASSRTGGSNQPQHF. Written as DNA, the CDR3 is TGTGCCAGCAGTAGGACAGGGGGCAGCAATCAGCCCCAGCATTTT.

The V gene is TRBV11-3, the J gene TRBJ2-7; D perhaps matches TRBD2 (6 bases). Trimming took off 0 bases at V and 4 bases at J, with 13 bases between the two ends. CDR1 and CDR2 (germline): SGHNT, YENEEA. This CDR3 region has 15 residues. The CDR3 DNA reads as TGTGCCAGCAGCTTAGAGGCCGGGAGTTTGTACGAGCAGTACTTC. Its protein is CASSLEAGSLYEQYF.

The genes are TRBV7-3 and TRBJ1-2; TRBD1 agrees at 7 bases. Germline-derived CDR1 and CDR2 are SGHTA and FQGTGA. V shed 11 bases and J 8 bases; nucleotides not matched to a gene: 8. The length of the CDR3 is 11 residues. The CDR3 spells CAGLGGWGYTF. The CDR3 nucleotides are TGTGCCGGCTTAGGGGGCTGGGGCTACACCTTC.

V and J are TRBV20-1 and TRBJ2-1, with D uncertain. Trimming took off 3 bases at V and 8 bases at J, with 5 bases between the two ends. The CDR3 contains 10 residues. In germline, CDR1 is DFQATT, CDR2 SNEGSKA (reference sequence). CDR3 sequence: CSARKDEQFF. Here the CDR3 DNA reads TGCAGTGCTAGGAAGGATGAGCAGTTCTTC.

The chain carries TRBV7-2 and TRBJ2-3; D possibly corresponds to TRBD1 (5 bases). Germline V gene lookup returns CDR1 SGHTA and CDR2 FQGNSA. Trimming took off 1 base at V and 2 bases at J, with 10 bases between the two ends. This CDR3 has 15 amino acids. As DNA, the CDR3 is TGTGCCAGCAGCTTAGAATGGGGCCTCACAGATACGCAGTATTTT. Protein sequence: CASSLEWGLTDTQYF.

V and J are TRBV19 and TRBJ1-2; TRBD1 agrees at 8 bases. The germline gives CDR1 LNHDA, CDR2 SQIVND (reference sequence). V lost 3 bases, J lost 6 bases, and 9 bases stayed unmatched. The CDR3 runs 15 residues. The CDR3 here is CASSISRGQGHGYTF. In nucleotides, the CDR3 is TGTGCCAGTAGTATTTCCAGGGGGCAAGGCCATGGCTACACCTTC.

The rearrangement uses TRBV7-9 and TRBJ2-1; no firm D call. Trimming left V 5 bases short and J 8 bases short, with 10 bases between. Germline V gene lookup returns CDR1 SEHNR and CDR2 FQNEAQ (reference sequence). The CDR3 covers 12 residues. Here the CDR3 reads CASSRPGDEQFF. The CDR3 DNA reads as TGTGCCAGCAGCCGTCCTGGGGATGAGCAGTTCTTC.

This chain connects TRBV25-1 to TRBJ1-1; D remains unclear. The ends were cut back, 5 bases at V and 3 bases at J, with 7 bases in the middle. CDR1 and CDR2 from the germline V gene are MGHDK and SYGVNS. The CDR3 is 12 residues long. The CDR3 spells CASSFGYTEAFF. In DNA form, the CDR3 reads TGTGCCAGCAGTTTCGGTTACACTGAAGCTTTCTTT. The variable domain in full, with the rest retrieved from reference TRBV25-1 and TRBJ1-1, is EADIYQTPRYLVIGTGKKITLECSQTMGHDKMYWYQQDPGMELHLIHYSYGVNSTEKGDLSSESTVSRIRTEHFPLTLESARPSHTSQYLCASSFGYTEAFFGQGTRLTVV.

The V and J genes are TRBV5-1 and TRBJ1-1; D is unresolved. Trimming shortened V by 0 bases and J by 2 bases, and 14 bases separated the two germline ends. The CDR3 consists of 16 residues. Per germline, CDR1 SGHRS and CDR2 YFSETQ. Here the CDR3 DNA reads TGCGCCAGCAGCTTGGGGGCCTGGCCAGCAAACACTGAAGCTTTCTTT. Its translation: CASSLGAWPANTEAFF.

This clone was recorded a few times. The chain recombines TRBV6-6 with TRBJ2-7, with D possibly matching TRBD2 (5 bases). Trimming removed 5 bases from V and 7 bases from J, with 9 bases in between. This CDR3 spans 11 amino acids. Germline CDR1 and CDR2: MNHNY and SVGAGI (reference sequence). CDR3 amino acids: CASSERGEQYF. Written as DNA, the CDR3 is TGTGCCAGCAGTGAAAGAGGGGAGCAGTACTTC.